A selection of T cell receptor beta chains follows, all from one sample in a study of blood T cell repertoires in COVID-19. Only in-frame clones appear in the TCRdb table, and some are missing; sequencing was by immunoSEQ multiplex PCR. The sample yields about 430,000 clones, over 75% seen once. The sequenced sample was PBMCs or T cells enriched from blood (not recorded which). The receptors derive from a woman younger than 35 who had been exposed to COVID-19. Both conserved end residues are part of each CDR3. A D gene is named only where the DNA matches it firmly. A clone size is listed for some rows: how often the clone was seen (once, few, many), or a class if it is expanded.

-	14	TRBV7-2	TRBD1	TRBJ1-5	TGTGCCAGCAGCTCCAGACAGGGGCTACAGCCCCAGCATTTT	CASSSRQGLQPQHF
few	12	TRBV6-5	TRBD1	TRBJ1-2	TGTGCCAGCAGTTCACCGACAGGGGGCTACACCTTC	CASSSPTGGYTF
-	16	TRBV18	-	TRBJ1-1	TGTGCCAGCTCACGGGGACAAGGATCCTTGAACACTGAAGCTTTCTTT	CASSRGQGSLNTEAFF
-	13	TRBV12-3/TRBV12-4	-	TRBJ1-1	TGTGCCACCCGTAAGGGGAAGTTCACTGAAGCTTTCTTT	CATRKGKFTEAFF
-	17	TRBV3-1/TRBV3-2	TRBD1	TRBJ2-3	TGTGCCAGCAGCCAAGATTACAGGACAGGGGGGACAGATACGCAGTATTTT	CASSQDYRTGGTDTQYF
-	12	TRBV4-3	-	TRBJ2-2	TGCGCCAGCAGCCAATGGCCCGGGGAGCTGTTTTTT	CASSQWPGELFF
-	14	TRBV28	-	TRBJ2-1	TGTGCCAGCAGTGTATTCGGAACCCTCGAGGGGCAGTTCTTC	CASSVFGTLEGQFF
once	17	TRBV3-1/TRBV3-2	-	TRBJ2-4	TGTGCCAGCAGCCAAGTTTTCATGGGAGTGGTGGTAAACATTCAGTACTTC	CASSQVFMGVVVNIQYF
-	13	TRBV5-1	-	TRBJ1-1	TGCGCCAGCAGCCCGGGTGTCGCCATTGAAGCTTTCTTT	CASSPGVAIEAFF
-	15	TRBV15	TRBD1	TRBJ1-6	TGTGCCACCAGCAGAGAGGGACAGGATAATTCACCCCTCCACTTT	CATSREGQDNSPLHF
-	14	TRBV5-8	-	TRBJ1-3	TGTGCCAGCAGCTTGATAACCCAGGGAAACACCATATATTTT	CASSLITQGNTIYF
-	14	TRBV7-9	-	TRBJ1-1	TGTGCCAGCAGCTTAAAAGGAGCGAACACTGAAGCTTTCTTT	CASSLKGANTEAFF
-	14	TRBV25-1	-	TRBJ2-7	TGTGCCAGCAGTGAAGGAGGGGCTATATACGAGCAGTACTTC	CASSEGGAIYEQYF
-	17	TRBV7-2	-	TRBJ1-2	TGTGCCAGCAGCTTATTTCTTGCGGGGGCGGAAGACTATGGCTACACCTTC	CASSLFLAGAEDYGYTF
-	14	TRBV14	-	TRBJ2-2	TGTGCCAGCAGCGTTATTCGGGGAACCGGGGAGCTGTTTTTT	CASSVIRGTGELFF
-	13	TRBV20-1	TRBD1	TRBJ2-1	TGCAGTGCTAGTGGGACAGTGAACAATGAGCAGTTCTTC	CSASGTVNNEQFF
-	12	TRBV6-5	TRBD1	TRBJ1-1	TGTGCCAGCAGTCTGACAGGGGGTGAAGCTTTCTTT	CASSLTGGEAFF
-	16	TRBV15	TRBD1	TRBJ2-4	TGTGCCACCAGCAGAGCGGACAGGACAGCCAAAAACATTCAGTACTTC	CATSRADRTAKNIQYF
-	12	TRBV6-5	TRBD1	TRBJ2-7	TGTGCCAGCATGGGACAGGGCTACGAGCAGTACTTC	CASMGQGYEQYF
once	17	TRBV21-1	-	TRBJ1-1	TGTGCCAGCAGCAAAGCCGGGGTCTGGCCTCTCCTCACTGAAGCTTTCTTT	CASSKAGVWPLLTEAFF
-	12	TRBV28	-	TRBJ1-6	TGTGCCGGGCACAGCAATAATTCACCCCTCCACTTT	CAGHSNNSPLHF
-	12	TRBV10-1	-	TRBJ1-4	TGCGCCAGCAGCTTCTCGGATGAAAAACTGTTTTTT	CASSFSDEKLFF
-	12	TRBV9	TRBD2	TRBJ2-3	TGTGCCAGCAGCAGCGGGGGTCGAGGGCAGTATTTT	CASSSGGRGQYF
few	16	TRBV18	TRBD1	TRBJ1-2	TGTGCCAGCTCACCAACTCCCGGGACAGGTGCCCATGGCTACACCTTC	CASSPTPGTGAHGYTF
-	12	TRBV28	TRBD1	TRBJ1-2	TGTGCCAGCAGTTCGACAGGGTATGGCTACACCTTC	CASSSTGYGYTF
-	16	TRBV7-9	TRBD2	TRBJ2-7	TGTGCCAGCAGCCTTACCGGGACTAGCGGGATCAGTGAGCAGTACTTC	CASSLTGTSGISEQYF
-	15	TRBV5-6	TRBD1	TRBJ1-3	TGTGCCAGCAGCGCGGGGACAGCCTCTGGAAACACCATATATTTT	CASSAGTASGNTIYF
-	16	TRBV28	TRBD1	TRBJ1-3	TGTGCCAGCAGTTCCCCGGGACAGGGCTCTGGAAACACCATATATTTT	CASSSPGQGSGNTIYF